This is a list of T cell receptor beta chains from one sample in a study of cytomegalovirus exposure and HLA in healthy donors. Data came from immunoSEQ multiplex PCR; TCRdb stores just in-frame clones and leaves some out. The repertoire consists of more than 95,000 clones, with around 83% occurring once and the leading ten covering approximately 4%. Sequenced material: PBMCs. These receptor sequences come from a woman aged 18-30 years in good health and CMV-seropositive. Each CDR3 is given with its conserved first and last residue. D genes are given only for firm matches. Size values are once, few and many counts, or a class for expanded clones, and some rows have none.

>-|-|TRBJ2-7|TRBV6-1
CASSEALSGFTYEQYF
TGTGCCAGCAGTGAAGCGCTCTCCGGGTTTACCTACGAGCAGTACTTC
>TRBD1|-|TRBJ1-2|TRBV2
CARQVDRGHNGYTF
TGTGCCAGGCAAGTGGACAGGGGGCACAATGGCTACACCTTC
>-|-|TRBJ2-1|TRBV29-1
CSVSIGRVNNEQFF
TGCAGCGTTTCGATTGGGCGAGTCAACAATGAGCAGTTCTTC
>TRBD2|-|TRBJ2-7|TRBV5-1
CASSLDIAGRYEQYF
TGCGCCAGCAGCTTGGATATAGCGGGGCGATACGAGCAGTACTTC
>TRBD2|-|TRBJ2-7|TRBV6-1
CASRALGGNTSEQYF
TGTGCCAGCAGAGCCCTCGGGGGGAACACCTCCGAGCAGTACTTC
>-|few|TRBJ2-7|TRBV2
CASSEQGTSYEQYF
TGTGCCAGCAGTGAACAGGGGACCTCCTACGAGCAGTACTTC
>-|-|TRBJ1-6|TRBV6-5
CASTTGQRNSPLHF
TGTGCCAGCACCACCGGACAGCGTAATTCACCCCTCCACTTT
>TRBD2|once|TRBJ2-5|TRBV2
CASSGLAGRQETQYF
TGTGCCAGCAGTGGACTAGCGGGGCGACAAGAGACCCAGTACTTC
>TRBD2|once|TRBJ2-1|TRBV4-1
CASSQDRTSGGSSYNEQFF
TGCGCCAGCAGCCAAGATAGGACTAGCGGGGGGAGCTCCTACAATGAGCAGTTCTTC
>-|-|TRBJ2-1|TRBV30
CAWSDTGTGARSIHNEQFF
TGTGCCTGGAGTGATACCGGGACGGGAGCCCGATCGATACACAATGAGCAGTTCTTC
>-|-|TRBJ2-3|TRBV29-1
CSVSVRGNQPRADTQYF
TGCAGCGTCTCCGTTCGCGGGAATCAACCGCGGGCAGATACGCAGTATTTT
>-|few|TRBJ2-7|TRBV29-1
CSVLGGSSRFGEQYF
TGCAGCGTTCTTGGGGGGTCCTCCCGGTTTGGGGAGCAGTACTTC
>-|-|TRBJ1-3|TRBV29-1
CSVPFPGVNTIYF
TGCAGCGTTCCCTTCCCGGGGGTTAACACCATATATTTT
>TRBD1|-|TRBJ1-2|TRBV19
CASRDRSYGYTF
TGTGCCAGTAGGGACAGGAGCTATGGCTACACCTTC
>TRBD1|few|TRBJ2-1|TRBV15
CATSSLRTGVNEQFF
TGTGCCACCAGCAGTCTCAGGACAGGGGTCAATGAGCAGTTCTTC
>TRBD1|-|TRBJ2-3|TRBV7-3
CASSPTGPTDTQYF
TGTGCCAGCAGCCCGACAGGGCCCACAGATACGCAGTATTTT
>-|-|TRBJ2-1|TRBV11-2
CASSLGASSYNEQFF
TGTGCCAGCAGCTTAGGCGCTAGCAGCTACAATGAGCAGTTCTTC
>TRBD1|-|TRBJ1-2|TRBV6-1
CASSETGTYGYTF
TGTGCCAGCAGTGAGACAGGGACGTATGGCTACACCTTC
>-|-|TRBJ2-7|TRBV5-6
CASSLLRAGDSYEQYF
TGTGCCAGCAGCTTATTGAGGGCAGGGGACTCCTACGAGCAGTACTTC
>-|-|TRBJ2-5|TRBV7-9
CASSLAGPRETQYF
TGTGCCAGCAGCTTAGCTGGCCCGCGGGAGACCCAGTACTTC
>TRBD1|-|TRBJ1-5|TRBV5-6
CASSFRQGFNQPQHF
TGTGCCAGCAGCTTTCGACAGGGATTCAATCAGCCCCAGCATTTT
>TRBD1|-|TRBJ2-7|TRBV4-1
CASSQVVPGQGYEQYF
TGCGCCAGCAGCCAAGTCGTACCGGGACAGGGATACGAGCAGTACTTC
>-|once|TRBJ2-2|TRBV18
CASSPRGTPMTGELFF
TGTGCCAGCTCACCACGCGGAACTCCTATGACCGGGGAGCTGTTTTTT
>TRBD2|once|TRBJ2-1|TRBV5-8
CASSPTSGSRHEQFF
TGTGCCAGCAGCCCGACTAGCGGGAGTCGGCATGAGCAGTTCTTC
>-|-|TRBJ2-5|TRBV5-1
CASSLSPSGSGVTKTQYF
TGCGCCAGCAGCTTGTCCCCCAGTGGTAGCGGAGTAACCAAGACCCAGTACTTC
>TRBD2|-|TRBJ2-3|TRBV12-5
CASGNQRGGADTQYF
TGTGCTAGTGGTAACCAGCGGGGGGGCGCAGATACGCAGTATTTT
>-|-|TRBJ1-5|TRBV10-3
CACAGTGGNQPQHF
TGTGCCTGCGCAGGGACGGGGGGCAATCAGCCCCAGCATTTT
>TRBD1|-|TRBJ2-7|TRBV6-6
CASSIDRDHSYEQYF
TGTGCCAGCAGTATAGACAGGGACCACTCCTACGAGCAGTACTTC
>TRBD1|-|TRBJ2-2|TRBV5-1
CASSPGLLTGEEGKTGELFF
TGCGCCAGCAGCCCGGGGTTACTGACAGGGGAAGAGGGAAAAACCGGGGAGCTGTTTTTT
>TRBD1|-|TRBJ2-7|TRBV18
CASSPIPGQSVEQYF
TGTGCCAGCTCACCAATACCGGGACAGTCGGTCGAGCAGTACTTC
>-|-|TRBJ2-2|TRBV7-3
CASSRRGLNTGELFF
TGTGCCAGCAGCCGGAGGGGGCTAAACACCGGGGAGCTGTTTTTT
>-|-|TRBJ2-4|TRBV19
CASSSRQGWVNIQYF
TGTGCCAGTAGTTCTCGTCAGGGTTGGGTAAACATTCAGTACTTC
>TRBD1|-|TRBJ1-2|TRBV11-2
CASSQTGFYGYTF
TGTGCCAGCAGCCAGACAGGGTTCTATGGCTACACCTTC
>-|-|TRBJ2-1|TRBV2
CASSYSNYNEQFF
TGTGCCAGCAGTTACTCAAACTACAATGAGCAGTTCTTC
>TRBD1|-|TRBJ1-1|TRBV7-8
CASSGAGQGGTEAFF
TGTGCCAGCAGCGGCGCGGGACAGGGAGGTACTGAAGCTTTCTTT
>-|-|TRBJ2-7|TRBV6-6
CASRPRRDSYEQYF
TGTGCCAGCAGGCCGCGGAGGGACAGCTACGAGCAGTACTTC
>TRBD1|few|TRBJ1-2|TRBV19
CASSIPGGVYGYTF
TGTGCCAGTAGTATCCCAGGGGGTGTCTATGGCTACACCTTC
>TRBD1|-|TRBJ1-2|TRBV5-5
CASSPDRANDYGYTF
TGTGCCAGCAGCCCTGACAGGGCGAACGATTATGGCTACACCTTC
>-|-|TRBJ2-3|TRBV6-1
CASRTHSTDTQYF
TGTGCCAGCCGCACACATAGCACAGATACGCAGTATTTT
>-|-|TRBJ2-4|TRBV5-6
CASMGGLAKNIQYF
TGTGCCAGCATGGGGGGGCTAGCCAAAAACATTCAGTACTTC
>-|-|TRBJ2-7|TRBV19
CASSITESPYEQYF
TGTGCCAGTAGTATCACGGAGTCTCCTTACGAGCAGTACTTC